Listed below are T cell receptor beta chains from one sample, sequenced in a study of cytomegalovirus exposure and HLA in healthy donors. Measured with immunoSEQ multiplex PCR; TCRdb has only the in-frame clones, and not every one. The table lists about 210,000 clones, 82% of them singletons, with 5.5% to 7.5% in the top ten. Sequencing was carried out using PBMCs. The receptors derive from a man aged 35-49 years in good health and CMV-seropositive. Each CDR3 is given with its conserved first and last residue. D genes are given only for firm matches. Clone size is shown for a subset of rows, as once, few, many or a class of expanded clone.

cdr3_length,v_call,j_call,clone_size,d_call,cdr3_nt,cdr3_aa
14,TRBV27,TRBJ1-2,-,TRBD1,TGTGCCAGCAGGATGACAGGGGGCGCATATGGCTACACCTTC,CASRMTGGAYGYTF
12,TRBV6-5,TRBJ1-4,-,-,TGTGCCAGCAGGGGTCAGGGTGAAAAACTGTTTTTT,CASRGQGEKLFF
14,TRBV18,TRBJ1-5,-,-,TGTGCCAGCTCTGATCAGTCGAGCAATCAGCCCCAGCATTTT,CASSDQSSNQPQHF
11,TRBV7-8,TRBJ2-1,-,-,TGTGCCAGCAGCCAGCGAGCGGAGCAGTTCTTC,CASSQRAEQFF
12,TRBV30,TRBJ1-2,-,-,TGTGCCTGGAGTGTGGCAGTTTACGGCTACACCTTC,CAWSVAVYGYTF
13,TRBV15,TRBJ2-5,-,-,TGTGCCACCAGCAGGGACAGTCAAGAGACCCAGTACTTC,CATSRDSQETQYF
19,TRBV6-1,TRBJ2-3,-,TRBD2,TGTGCCAGCAGTGAAGCTTTCAGGACTAGCGGGAGGTCAACAGATACGCAGTATTTT,CASSEAFRTSGRSTDTQYF
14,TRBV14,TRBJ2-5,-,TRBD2,TGTGCCAGCAGCCAAAGACGGGGGGTTGAGACCCAGTACTTC,CASSQRRGVETQYF
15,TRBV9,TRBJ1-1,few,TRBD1,TGTGCCAGCAGCGGTCGCAGGGGGCTGGGGACTGAAGCTTTCTTT,CASSGRRGLGTEAFF
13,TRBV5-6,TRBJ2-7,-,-,TGTGCCAGCAGCTTGAGTCTAGCCTACGAGCAGTACTTC,CASSLSLAYEQYF
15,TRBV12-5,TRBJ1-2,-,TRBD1,TGTGCTAGTGGTTTGGGCGTACAGGGGTTTTTTGGCTACACCTTC,CASGLGVQGFFGYTF
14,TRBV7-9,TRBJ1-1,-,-,TGTGCCAGCAGCTTTCCACAGGGGAACACTGAAGCTTTCTTT,CASSFPQGNTEAFF
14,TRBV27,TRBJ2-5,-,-,TGTGCCAGCAGTTTCTCAGGGGTACAAGAGACCCAGTACTTC,CASSFSGVQETQYF
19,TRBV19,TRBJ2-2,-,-,TGTGCCAGTAGTATAGAAGAAACGGGCAGGGCTTTCGACACCGGGGAGCTGTTTTTT,CASSIEETGRAFDTGELFF
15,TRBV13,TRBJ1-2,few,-,TGTGCCAGCAGCTTAGGCCTCGGGGCGGGGTATGGCTACACCTTC,CASSLGLGAGYGYTF
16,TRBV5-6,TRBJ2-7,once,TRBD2,TGTGCCAGCAGCTTAAGAGCGGGAGGCAGCTCCTACGAGCAGTACTTC,CASSLRAGGSSYEQYF
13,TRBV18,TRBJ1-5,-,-,TGTGCCAGCTCACCAAACAGGGATCAGCCCCAGCATTTT,CASSPNRDQPQHF
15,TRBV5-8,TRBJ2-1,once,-,TGTGCCTCAGCAGGCGGCGGGTACCCACTGGATGAGCAGTTCTTC,CASAGGGYPLDEQFF
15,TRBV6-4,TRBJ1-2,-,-,TGTGCCAGCAGTGACTCGAGTCTCAGGATTGGGGGCTACACCTTC,CASSDSSLRIGGYTF
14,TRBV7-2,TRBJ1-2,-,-,TGTGCCAGCAGCTTAATCCGGGGGGTAGGACTCTACACCTTC,CASSLIRGVGLYTF
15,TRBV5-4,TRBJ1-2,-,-,TGTGCCAGCAGCTTGGCCAGGACAATAAAGGATGGCTACACCTTC,CASSLARTIKDGYTF
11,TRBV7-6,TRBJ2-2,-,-,TGTGCCAGCAGGGCCACCGGGGAGCTGTTTTTT,CASRATGELFF
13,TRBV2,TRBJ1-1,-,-,TGTGCCAGCAGTGGGACAGAGAGTACTGAAGCTTTCTTT,CASSGTESTEAFF
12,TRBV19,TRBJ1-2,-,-,TGTGCCAGTAGTGTTGGGGACACCAGCTACACCTTC,CASSVGDTSYTF
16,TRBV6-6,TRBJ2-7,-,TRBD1,TGTGCCAGCAGGGATCAGGGACAGGGGGGGGTCTACGAGCAGTACTTC,CASRDQGQGGVYEQYF
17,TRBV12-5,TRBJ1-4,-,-,TGTGCTAGTGGTTCCTCGACAGACTTTGCAACTAATGAAAAACTGTTTTTT,CASGSSTDFATNEKLFF
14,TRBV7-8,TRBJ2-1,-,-,TGTGCCAGCAGCTTTTTTTCGGGTAGCCATGAGCAGTTCTTC,CASSFFSGSHEQFF
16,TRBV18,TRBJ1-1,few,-,TGTGCCAGCTCACGACGGGGAACGATAGAGAACACTGAAGCTTTCTTT,CASSRRGTIENTEAFF
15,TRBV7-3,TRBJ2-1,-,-,TGTGCCAGCAGCTTAAATAGAGACTCCTACAATGAGCAGTTCTTC,CASSLNRDSYNEQFF
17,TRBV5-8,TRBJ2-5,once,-,TGTGCCAGCAGCTTTGGGATGAGGGTGGGAATCCAAGAGACCCAGTACTTC,CASSFGMRVGIQETQYF
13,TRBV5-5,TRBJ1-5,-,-,TGTGCCAGCAGCTTCGGAGAGCCTCAGCCCCAGCATTTT,CASSFGEPQPQHF
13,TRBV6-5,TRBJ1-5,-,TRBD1,TGTGCCAGCAGTGGACAGGCCAATCAGCCCCAGCATTTT,CASSGQANQPQHF
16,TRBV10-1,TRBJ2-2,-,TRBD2,TGCGCCAGCAGTGAGTTTAGCGGGAGTCCAACCGGGGAGCTGTTTTTT,CASSEFSGSPTGELFF
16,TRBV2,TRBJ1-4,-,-,TGTGCCAGCAGTGAATACAGGACGGATCTAAATGAAAAACTGTTTTTT,CASSEYRTDLNEKLFF
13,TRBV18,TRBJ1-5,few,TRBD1,TGTGCCAGCTCAGAGGGGGCCAATCAGCCCCAGCATTTT,CASSEGANQPQHF
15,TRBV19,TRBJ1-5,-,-,TGTGCCAGTAGTAAAAACGGTAGGGGGAATCAGCCCCAGCATTTT,CASSKNGRGNQPQHF
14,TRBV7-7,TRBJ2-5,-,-,TGTGCCAGCAGCTTAGCGAGAGGGTCGGAGACCCAGTACTTC,CASSLARGSETQYF
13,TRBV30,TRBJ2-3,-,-,TGTGCCTGGCGGACAGCTAGCACAGATACGCAGTATTTT,CAWRTASTDTQYF
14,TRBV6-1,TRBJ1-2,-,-,TGTGCCAGCAGTGCACAGGTCTTATCCTATGGCTACACCTTC,CASSAQVLSYGYTF
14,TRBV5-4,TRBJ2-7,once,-,TGTGCCAGCAGCTGGGGCCAGGGGTCCTACGAGCAGTACTTC,CASSWGQGSYEQYF
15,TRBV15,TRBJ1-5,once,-,TGTGCCACCAGCACGGGGCAGGGGATAGGTCAGCCCCAGCATTTT,CATSTGQGIGQPQHF
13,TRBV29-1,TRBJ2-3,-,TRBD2,TGCAGCGTTGCACTAGCGGTCACAGATACGCAGTATTTT,CSVALAVTDTQYF
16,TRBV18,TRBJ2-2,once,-,TGTGCCAGCTCACCAAGATGGACTGATAACACCGGGGAGCTGTTTTTT,CASSPRWTDNTGELFF
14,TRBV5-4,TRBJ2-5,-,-,TGTGCCAGCAGCGATCCGGACAGTAAAGAGACCCAGTACTTC,CASSDPDSKETQYF
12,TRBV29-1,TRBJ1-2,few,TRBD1,TGCAGCGTTGTGGGGACAGGGTTTGGCTACACCTTC,CSVVGTGFGYTF
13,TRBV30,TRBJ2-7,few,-,TGTGCCTGGAGTCACGGGAGCTCCTACGAGCAGTACTTC,CAWSHGSSYEQYF
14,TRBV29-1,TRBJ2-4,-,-,TGCAGCGTTGAAGGCCCTAACCCCAAAAACATTCAGTACTTC,CSVEGPNPKNIQYF
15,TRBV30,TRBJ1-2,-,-,TGTGCCTGGAGTGACGTGACAGTACTAAACTATGGCTACACCTTC,CAWSDVTVLNYGYTF
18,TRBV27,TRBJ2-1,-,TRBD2,TGTGCCAGCAGTTTTCTCTGGACTAGCGGAAATACCAACAATGAGCAGTTCTTC,CASSFLWTSGNTNNEQFF
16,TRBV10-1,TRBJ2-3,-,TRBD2,TGCGCCAGCAGTGGCCAGGGACTAGCGGGCACAGATACGCAGTATTTT,CASSGQGLAGTDTQYF
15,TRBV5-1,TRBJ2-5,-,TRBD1,TGCGCCAGCAGCGTCGGGACAGGGTCGCAAGAGACCCAGTACTTC,CASSVGTGSQETQYF
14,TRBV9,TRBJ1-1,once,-,TGTGCCAGCAGCGTAATGACAGTCGGGACTGAAGCTTTCTTT,CASSVMTVGTEAFF
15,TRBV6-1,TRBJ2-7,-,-,TGTGCCAGCAGTGAAACCCGACAGGTGACCTACGAGCAGTACTTC,CASSETRQVTYEQYF
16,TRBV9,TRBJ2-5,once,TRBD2,TGTGCCAGCAGCCGGGGAGGTCTAGCGGGAGTTGAGACCCAGTACTTC,CASSRGGLAGVETQYF
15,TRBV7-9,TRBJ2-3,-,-,TGTGCCAGCAGCTTAGATGGAGGACCCACAGATACGCAGTATTTT,CASSLDGGPTDTQYF
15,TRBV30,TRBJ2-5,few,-,TGTGCCTGGAGTGTACCACAGGCCCCGAGAGAGACCCAGTACTTC,CAWSVPQAPRETQYF
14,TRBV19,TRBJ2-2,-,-,TGTGCCAGTAATTGGGCAGGGGTGGCCGGGGAGCTGTTTTTT,CASNWAGVAGELFF
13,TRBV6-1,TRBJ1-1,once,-,TGTGCCAGCAGCGGACTGCTGCTCACTGAAGCTTTCTTT,CASSGLLLTEAFF
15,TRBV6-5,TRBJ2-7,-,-,TGTGCCAGCAGTCCCGGGACTGGTAGCTCCTACGAGCAGTACTTC,CASSPGTGSSYEQYF
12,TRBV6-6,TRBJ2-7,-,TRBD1,TGTGCCAGCAAAGGGACAGACTACGAGCAGTACTTC,CASKGTDYEQYF